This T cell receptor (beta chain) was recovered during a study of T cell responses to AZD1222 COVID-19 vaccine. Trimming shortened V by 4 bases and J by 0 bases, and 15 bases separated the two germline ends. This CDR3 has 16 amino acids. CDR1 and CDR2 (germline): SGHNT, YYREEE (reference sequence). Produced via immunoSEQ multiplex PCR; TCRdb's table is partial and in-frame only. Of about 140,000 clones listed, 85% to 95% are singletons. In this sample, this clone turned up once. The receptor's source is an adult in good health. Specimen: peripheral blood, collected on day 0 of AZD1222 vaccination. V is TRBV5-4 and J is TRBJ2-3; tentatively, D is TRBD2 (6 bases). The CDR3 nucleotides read TGTGCCAGCAGCCCATCAGCGGGCCCGAGCACAGATACGCAGTATTTT. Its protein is CASSPSAGPSTDTQYF.